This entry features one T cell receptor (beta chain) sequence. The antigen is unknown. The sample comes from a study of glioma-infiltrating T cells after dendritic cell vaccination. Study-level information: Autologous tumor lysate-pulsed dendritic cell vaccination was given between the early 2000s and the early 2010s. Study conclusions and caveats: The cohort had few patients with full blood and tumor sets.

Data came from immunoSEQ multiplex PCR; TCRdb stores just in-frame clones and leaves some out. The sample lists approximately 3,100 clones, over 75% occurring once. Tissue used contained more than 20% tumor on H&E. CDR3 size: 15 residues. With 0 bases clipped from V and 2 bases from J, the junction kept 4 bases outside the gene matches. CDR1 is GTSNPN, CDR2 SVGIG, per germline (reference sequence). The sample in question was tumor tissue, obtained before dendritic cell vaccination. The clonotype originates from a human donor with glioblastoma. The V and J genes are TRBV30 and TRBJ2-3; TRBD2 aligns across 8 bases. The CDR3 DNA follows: TGTGCCTGGAGTGTAGCGGGGGCCTACACAGATACGCAGTATTTT. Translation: CAWSVAGAYTDTQYF.